This passage covers 21 T cell receptor beta chains from one sample sequenced in a study of cytomegalovirus exposure and HLA in healthy donors. The PCR was carried out with 60 Vbeta primers and 13 Jbeta primers. Only in-frame clones appear in the TCRdb table, and some are missing; sequencing was by immunoSEQ multiplex PCR. This table has a few hundred thousand clones, roughly 80% appearing once. Material: PBMCs. The receptors shown here come from a man aged 25 to 40 in good health and CMV-seronegative.

This sequence joins TRBV4-3 and TRBJ1-3, with D possibly matching TRBD1 (5 bases). In germline, CDR1 is LGHNA, CDR2 YSLEER. CDR3 length equals 16 residues. The germline V and J ends were trimmed by 1 base and 7 bases, with 17 bases remaining between them. In nucleotides, the CDR3 is TGCGCCAGCAGCCAAGCTATGTCAGGGTCTTGGAACACCATATATTTT. It is translated as CASSQAMSGSWNTIYF.

This rearrangement joins TRBV5-1 to TRBJ1-4; no firm D call. The CDR3 has 15 amino acids. The V gene's germline CDR1 is SGHRS and CDR2 YFSETQ. Trimming removed 0 bases from V and 8 bases from J, with 14 bases in between. CDR3 nucleotides: TGCGCCAGCAGCTTGGATGGAACATTGGGCGAAAAACTGTTTTTT. Translating it yields CASSLDGTLGEKLFF.

This chain links TRBV5-4 with TRBJ2-1; D perhaps matches TRBD2 (6 bases). Between the trimmed V and J ends, which lost 1 base and 1 base, there was a span of 12 bases. CDR3 size: 16 residues. Germline loops: CDR1 SGHNT, CDR2 YYREEE (reference sequence). The DNA of the CDR3 is TGTGCCAGCAGCTTGTTTATCGGGGGTTCCTACAATGAGCAGTTCTTC. Amino acid sequence: CASSLFIGGSYNEQFF.

This rearrangement joins TRBV6-1 to TRBJ2-5; 8 bases match TRBD2. The J segment lost 5 bases and the V segment lost 3 bases, leaving 2 bases of the junction unmatched. The CDR3 has 13 amino acids. CDR1 and CDR2 (germline): MNHNS, SASEGT. The CDR3 DNA reads as TGTGCCAGCAGTGAGGGACTAGGGGAGACCCAGTACTTC. Translating gives CASSEGLGETQYF.

The J gene is TRBJ1-6, the V gene TRBV2; D ambiguous. V shed 0 bases and J shed 6 bases, with 9 bases lying between them. The germline V gene has CDR1 SNHLY and CDR2 FYNNEI. The CDR3 has 15 amino acids. CDR3 DNA: TGTGCCAGCAGTGAAGCTAGTTTTTCTAATTCACCCCTCCACTTT. This translates into CASSEASFSNSPLHF.

This chain connects TRBV5-6 to TRBJ1-6, with 10 positions matching TRBD1. V was pared by 1 base and J by 6 bases, with 13 bases of the junction left unmatched. Germline lookup yields CDR1 SGHDT and CDR2 YYEEEE. CDR3 length equals 19 residues. CDR3 region: CASSLFYWDRGRCNSPLHF. The CDR3 nucleotides are TGTGCCAGCAGCTTGTTCTACTGGGACAGGGGAAGATGTAATTCACCCCTCCACTTT.

V usage is TRBV7-9 and J usage is TRBJ1-5, with D perhaps TRBD1 (5 bases). Trimming took off 6 bases at V and 3 bases at J, with 12 bases between the two ends. CDR3 size: 14 residues. In germline, CDR1 is SEHNR, CDR2 FQNEAQ (reference sequence). The CDR3 region is CASSPDSDNQPQHF. The DNA for the CDR3 is TGTGCCAGCAGTCCCGACAGCGACAATCAGCCCCAGCATTTT.

The rearrangement uses TRBV6-1 and TRBJ1-2, with D uncertain. This CDR3 comprises 13 residues. V was cut by 5 bases and J by 0 bases, with 7 bases left in between. The V gene's germline CDR1 is MNHNS and CDR2 SASEGT. The CDR3 DNA sequence: TGTGCCAGCAGTTCCCCCGCTAACTATGGCTACACCTTC. Amino acids: CASSSPANYGYTF.

The J gene is TRBJ1-5, the V gene TRBV18; no definite D call. Germline V gene sequence: CDR1 KGHSH, CDR2 LQKENI. This CDR3 is 16 amino acids long. Between the trimmed V and J ends, which lost 6 bases and 0 bases, there was a span of 15 bases. For the CDR3, the DNA is TGTGCCAGCTCTCCCTCCGCAGTTTATAGCAATCAGCCCCAGCATTTT. Protein: CASSPSAVYSNQPQHF. Supplemented by reference TRBV18 and TRBJ1-5, the full variable domain reads NAGVMQNPRHLVRRRGQEARLRCSPMKGHSHVYWYRQLPEEGLKFMVYLQKENIIDESGMPKERFSAEFPKEGPSILRIQQVVRGDSAAYFCASSPSAVYSNQPQHFGDGTRLSIL.

This chain connects TRBV6-5 to TRBJ2-5, with 7 bases matching TRBD1. The J call may be wrong; the DNA end is better matched by TRBJ2-7. This CDR3 region has 15 residues. Germline-derived CDR1 and CDR2 are MNHEY and SVGAGI. CDR3 region: CASSRDGTASYEQYF. The CDR3 nucleotides are TGTGCCAGCAGTCGGGACGGGACAGCCTCCTACGAGCAGTACTTC.

The rearrangement joins TRBV28 to TRBJ1-1; D call uncertain. The germline V and J ends were trimmed by 2 bases and 5 bases, with 27 bases remaining between them. Germline V gene data show CDR1 as MDHEN and CDR2 as SYDVKM. The CDR3 consists of 19 residues. The CDR3, as DNA: TGTGCCAGCAGTTTAAGTGTGTTGGGCAGCGGTAACTGGTGGACTGAAGCTTTCTTT. It translates to CASSLSVLGSGNWWTEAFF.

The rearrangement links TRBV9 to TRBJ2-2; 7 bases match TRBD1. With 3 bases clipped from V and 0 bases from J, the junction kept 5 bases outside the gene matches. CDR1 and CDR2 from the germline V gene are SGDLS and YYNGEE. CDR3 length: 16 amino acids. The CDR3 loop reads CASSAYRGANTGELFF. CDR3 sequence (DNA): TGTGCCAGCAGCGCATACAGGGGCGCGAACACCGGGGAGCTGTTTTTT. The full variable domain, in which reference TRBV9 and TRBJ2-2 provide the parts outside the CDR3, is DSGVTQTPKHLITATGQRVTLRCSPRSGDLSVYWYQQSLDQGLQFLIQYYNGEERAKGNILERFSAQQFPDLHSELNLSSLELGDSALYFCASSAYRGANTGELFFGEGSRLTVL.

The rearrangement uses TRBV10-1 and TRBJ2-1; TRBD2 matches 9 bases. V was clipped by 1 base and J by 4 bases; unmatched bases: 5. Germline assignment: CDR1 WNHNN and CDR2 SYGVQD (reference sequence). The CDR3 contains 16 residues. In DNA, the CDR3 is TGCGCCAGCAGTGAGTTCCGACTAGCGGCATACAATGAGCAGTTCTTC. Translating it yields CASSEFRLAAYNEQFF.

The rearrangement joins TRBV27 to TRBJ1-2; 7 nucleotides line up with TRBD1. V shed 6 bases, J shed 5 bases, and the junction held 9 bases outside the gene matches. CDR3 size: 14 residues. From germline, CDR1 is MNHEY and CDR2 SMNVEV (reference sequence). In DNA form, the CDR3 reads TGTGCCAGCAGCGCGACCGGGACAGCTTATGGCTACACCTTC. Its protein is CASSATGTAYGYTF.

The CDR3 loop reads CAISESTGSGSTDTQYF. The DNA for the CDR3 is TGTGCCATCAGTGAGTCGACGGGAAGCGGGAGCACAGATACGCAGTATTTT. The chain links TRBV10-3 to TRBJ2-3; D might be TRBD2 (6 bases). The CDR3 has 17 residues. CDR1 is ENHRY, CDR2 SYGVKD, per germline. V dropped 0 bases and J dropped 0 bases, with 13 bases sitting between them.

This clone was counted only a few times. V gene TRBV7-2 combines with J gene TRBJ2-2, with D hard to call. This CDR3 has 13 residues. Germline V lookup: CDR1 SGHTA, CDR2 FQGNSA. The V gene lost 2 bases and the J gene lost 3 bases, with 4 bases spanning the gap. CDR3 sequence reads: CASSLQYTGELFF. The CDR3 DNA follows: TGTGCCAGCAGCTTACAGTACACCGGGGAGCTGTTTTTT.

V is TRBV6-1 and J is TRBJ2-2; 10 nucleotides agree with TRBD1. Unmatched junction bases numbered 6, after V lost 6 bases and J lost 5 bases. Germline CDR1 is MNHNS and CDR2 is SASEGT. The CDR3 has 15 residues. The CDR3, as DNA: TGTGCCAGCAGGGGACAGGGGTTAAATACCGGGGAGCTGTTTTTT. This sequence encodes CASRGQGLNTGELFF.

The chain recombines TRBV29-1 with TRBJ1-2; D call uncertain. With 5 bases removed from V and 4 bases from J, the gap between germline ends came to 8 bases. The CDR3 has 11 amino acids. CDR1 and CDR2 (germline): SQVTM, ANQGSEA. The DNA for the CDR3 is TGCAGCGTTTTAAGCTTCTATGGCTACACCTTC. Amino acid sequence: CSVLSFYGYTF. The full variable domain, in which reference TRBV29-1 and TRBJ1-2 provide the parts outside the CDR3, is SAVISQKPSRDICQRGTSLTIQCQVDSQVTMMFWYRQQPGQSLTLIATANQGSEATYESGFVIDKFPISRPNLTFSTLTVSNMSPEDSSIYLCSVLSFYGYTFGSGTRLTVV.

The chain couples TRBV2 to TRBJ1-5; D may be TRBD1 (5 bases). Deletions cut 6 bases from V and 3 bases from J, with 9 bases between. CDR3 size: 13 residues. Germline-derived CDR1 and CDR2 are SNHLY and FYNNEI. In nucleotides, the CDR3 is TGTGCCAGCAGGGGGCTCTTCAATCAGCCCCAGCATTTT. This encodes CASRGLFNQPQHF.

The CDR3: CASRSGGGNTIYF. The CDR3 DNA reads TGTGCCAGCAGATCAGGGGGCGGAAACACCATATATTTT. This chain connects TRBV6-5 to TRBJ1-3, with 8 bases that match TRBD1. This CDR3 has 13 amino acids. The germline V gene has CDR1 MNHEY and CDR2 SVGAGI. J gave up 4 bases and V 6 bases, and 2 bases lay outside the gene matches.

The V gene is TRBV4-1, the J gene TRBJ2-7, with TRBD1 identical over 9 bases. Looked up from germline, CDR1 is MGHRA and CDR2 is YSYEKL. This CDR3 is 16 amino acids long. The V gene end was trimmed by 3 bases and the J gene end by 5 bases; junction bases not matched to a gene: 11. CDR3 residues: CASSQVAGTGWDEQYF. The CDR3 coding sequence is TGCGCCAGCAGCCAGGTTGCCGGGACAGGGTGGGACGAGCAGTACTTC.